This T cell receptor beta chain was sequenced during a study of cytomegalovirus exposure and HLA in healthy donors. PCR used 60 Vbeta primers and 13 Jbeta primers. Assay: immunoSEQ multiplex PCR; the TCRdb copy retains only in-frame clones and omits some. The sample includes tens of thousands of clones, roughly two thirds of them seen just once. Sequencing was done on a sample of PBMCs. This clonotype was obtained from a woman between 40 and 55 years old in good health and CMV-seropositive.

In nucleotides, the CDR3 is TGTGCCAGCAGTTCCAAGCGGGAGGGGTCCTACGAGCAGTACTTC. Amino acid sequence: CASSSKREGSYEQYF. The chain combines TRBV7-8 with TRBJ2-7; 10 nucleotides match TRBD2. Per germline, CDR1 SGHVS and CDR2 FQNEAQ. The V segment lost 6 bases and the J segment 1 base; nucleotides outside the gene matches: 6. The CDR3 sequence is 15 residues long.